This entry lists 25 T cell receptor beta chains sequenced from one sample in a study of T cells in tuberculosis. Time point here: new active TB diagnosis, blood taken before or within 7 days of starting treatment. Clones were read by immunoSEQ multiplex PCR, and TCRdb kept only the in-frame ones, dropping some. The repertoire holds tens of thousands of clones, with more than 85% as singletons. Sequenced material: PBMCs, taken at tuberculosis diagnosis. These receptors all stem from an adult with tuberculosis.

This clone was recorded once. The CDR3 spells CASSWGSGYNEQFF. DNA of the CDR3: TGTGCCAGCAGCTGGGGTTCGGGGTACAATGAGCAGTTCTTC. V gene TRBV5-6 combines with J gene TRBJ2-1; possible D gene TRBD2, 5 bases. Trimming left V 3 bases short and J 4 bases short, with 11 bases between. The CDR3 is made up of 14 amino acids. Germline V gene lookup returns CDR1 SGHDT and CDR2 YYEEEE. Using reference TRBV5-6 and TRBJ2-1 for the parts outside the CDR3, the full variable domain is DAGVTQSPTHLIKTRGQQVTLRCSPKSGHDTVSWYQQALGQGPQFIFQYYEEEERQRGNFPDRFSGHQFPNYSSELNVNALLLGDSALYLCASSWGSGYNEQFFGPGTRLTVL.

This sequence joins TRBV4-1 and TRBJ2-2; 8 bases fit TRBD2. The CDR3 covers 17 residues. Germline trimming cut 0 bases from V and 5 bases from J; bases unmatched to any gene: 8. Germline V gene lookup returns CDR1 MGHRA and CDR2 YSYEKL. The CDR3 nucleotides are TGCGCCAGCAGCCAAGATTTAACGGGGGGGCTTACCGGGGAGCTGTTTTTT. Translated, it gives CASSQDLTGGLTGELFF.

The rearrangement links TRBV2 to TRBJ1-3; 8 nucleotides agree with TRBD1. CDR3 length equals 13 residues. In germline, CDR1 is SNHLY, CDR2 FYNNEI. The trim removed 5 bases at V and 8 bases at J, leaving 5 bases unmatched. The DNA for the CDR3 is TGTGCCAGCAGTCGGACAGGGAGGGACACCATATATTTT. Translated, it gives CASSRTGRDTIYF.

The rearrangement uses TRBV12-5 and TRBJ1-1; D is ambiguous. Germline CDR1 is LGHNT and CDR2 is FRNRAP. CDR3 size: 11 residues. The ends were cut back, 6 bases at V and 10 bases at J, with 12 bases in the middle. This CDR3 reads CASGDAHGAFF. The CDR3 DNA reads as TGTGCTAGTGGCGATGCACATGGAGCTTTCTTT.

This rearrangement joins TRBV4-2 to TRBJ1-5; 7 bases map to TRBD1. Trimming cost V 4 bases and J 4 bases; bases outside gene matches: 4. CDR1 and CDR2 (germline): LGHNA, YNFKEQ. This CDR3 region has 14 residues. In DNA form, the CDR3 reads TGTGCCAGCAGCCCATGGGACAGTAATCAGCCCCAGCATTTT. It yields the protein CASSPWDSNQPQHF.

The genes are TRBV19 and TRBJ1-5; D unresolved. The germline V and J ends were trimmed by 2 bases and 5 bases, with 13 bases remaining between them. The germline V gene encodes CDR1 LNHDA and CDR2 SQIVND (reference sequence). This CDR3 is built from 15 residues. The CDR3 is CASSITTGIYQPQHF. CDR3 in DNA: TGTGCCAGTAGTATAACAACCGGGATCTATCAGCCCCAGCATTTT.

V usage is TRBV6-6 and J usage is TRBJ1-3, with D hard to call. The germline gives CDR1 MNHNY, CDR2 SVGAGI (reference sequence). The CDR3 is 15 residues long. Trimming cost V 2 bases and J 3 bases, with 11 bases left between them. The CDR3 nucleotides are TGTGCCAGCAGTTACAAAGTTACGGTTGGAAACACCATATATTTT. This codes for CASSYKVTVGNTIYF.

The rearrangement links TRBV7-6 to TRBJ2-5, with a possible D match to TRBD1 (6 bases). V lost 2 bases and J 6 bases, leaving 16 bases between the germline ends. The CDR3 sequence is 15 residues long. Germline V gives CDR1 SGHVS, CDR2 FNYEAQ. The CDR3 DNA reads as TGTGCCAGCAGCTTAAAGGTTACAGGGTTAAAGACCCAGTACTTC. This gives the protein CASSLKVTGLKTQYF.

The chain uses TRBV28 and TRBJ1-6; TRBD1 agrees at 10 bases. The CDR3 is 14 residues long. Per the germline V gene, CDR1 is MDHEN and CDR2 is SYDVKM. V shed 3 bases and J 8 bases; nucleotides not matched to a gene: 1. The CDR3 DNA reads TGTGCCAGCAGTTTTGGGACAGGGGATTCACCCCTCCACTTT. It translates to CASSFGTGDSPLHF.

V gene TRBV27 combines with J gene TRBJ2-7; 8 bases are shared with TRBD2. V trimming: 6 bases; J trimming: 11 bases; junction bases outside the gene matches: 9. Germline V gene data show CDR1 as MNHEY and CDR2 as SMNVEV (reference sequence). This CDR3 has 12 residues. The CDR3 region has the DNA TGTGCCAGCAGGCAGGCCCCAGCGGGGGAGTACTTC. Residues: CASRQAPAGEYF.

The V gene is TRBV12-5, the J gene TRBJ2-7; 8 positions agree with TRBD1. Germline values: CDR1 LGHNT, CDR2 FRNRAP. The CDR3 has 10 amino acids. After removal of 8 bases from V and 11 bases from J, the junction contained 5 bases not matched to a gene. Here the CDR3 DNA reads TGTGCTAGTTACGCAGGGGGCAAGTACGTC. Translated: CASYAGGKYV.

This chain joins TRBV11-2 and TRBJ2-7, with TRBD2 identical over 9 bases. Germline loops: CDR1 SGHAT, CDR2 FQNNGV. The V gene end was trimmed by 1 base and the J gene end by 2 bases; junction bases not matched to a gene: 3. There are 15 residues in the CDR3. DNA for the CDR3: TGTGCCAGCAGCTTAGCCGCGGGGGGGACCTACGAGCAGTACTTC. Its translation is CASSLAAGGTYEQYF.

The chain couples TRBV2 to TRBJ1-2; a possible D gene is TRBD1 (6 bases). The CDR3 spans 11 residues. Trimming pared 6 bases from V and 7 bases from J, leaving 9 bases between. CDR1 is SNHLY and CDR2 is FYNNEI in the germline V gene. CDR3 in DNA: TGTGCCAGCAGACAAGGGGGTGGCTACACCTTC. Translation gives CASRQGGGYTF.

V gene TRBV4-2 combines with J gene TRBJ1-1; D uncertain. Germline V gives CDR1 LGHNA, CDR2 YNFKEQ. The CDR3 runs to 13 residues. The V end was cut by 0 bases, the J end by 9 bases, with 11 bases between. CDR3 amino acids: CASSQDLEDQAFF. The CDR3 DNA sequence: TGTGCCAGCAGCCAAGATTTGGAGGATCAAGCTTTCTTT.

The V gene is TRBV13, the J gene TRBJ2-1, with TRBD1 matching 8 bases. CDR3 length: 16 residues. J gave up 0 bases and V 0 bases, and 1 base lay outside the gene matches. Germline CDR1 PRHDT, CDR2 FYEKMQ (reference sequence). CDR3 residues: CASSLGDRGSYNEQFF. Written as DNA, the CDR3 is TGTGCCAGCAGCTTAGGAGACAGGGGCTCCTACAATGAGCAGTTCTTC. Together with reference TRBV13 and TRBJ2-1, the CDR3 gives the full variable domain: AAGVIQSPRHLIKEKRETATLKCYPIPRHDTVYWYQQGPGQDPQFLISFYEKMQSDKGSIPDRFSAQQFSDYHSELNMSSLELGDSALYFCASSLGDRGSYNEQFFGPGTRLTVL.

The genes are TRBV18 and TRBJ2-1, with 9 bases identical to TRBD1. V dropped 2 bases and J dropped 8; count of bases not matched to a gene: 7. The CDR3 is 15 amino acids. Germline CDR1 reads KGHSH; CDR2 reads LQKENI. CDR3 amino acids: CASSPAGTGTDEQFF. CDR3 bases: TGTGCCAGCTCACCAGCCGGGACAGGGACAGATGAGCAGTTCTTC.

The chain links TRBV13 to TRBJ2-1; 10 bases match TRBD2. The CDR3 sequence is 18 residues long. V shed 5 bases and J 5 bases; nucleotides not matched to a gene: 15. From germline, CDR1 is PRHDT and CDR2 FYEKMQ (reference sequence). The CDR3 loop is CASSLYTSPSGGDNEQFF. CDR3 in DNA: TGTGCCAGCAGCCTATACACTTCACCGAGCGGGGGGGACAATGAGCAGTTCTTC.

The V gene is TRBV30, the J gene TRBJ1-5, with D possibly TRBD1 on 6 matching bases. CDR1 is GTSNPN and CDR2 is SVGIG in the germline V gene (reference sequence). CDR3 length equals 17 residues. Trimming took off 2 bases at V and 0 bases at J, with 17 bases between the two ends. The CDR3 DNA is TGTGCCTGGAGTACAAGTTGGGACATCAATAGCAATCAGCCCCAGCATTTT. It codes for CAWSTSWDINSNQPQHF.

The V call is TRBV27, the J call TRBJ1-4; D gene uncertain. V gave up 4 bases and J gave up 4 bases, with 13 bases separating them. CDR1 is MNHEY and CDR2 is SMNVEV in the germline V gene (reference sequence). The CDR3 is made up of 15 amino acids. CDR3 in amino acids: CASSSQNGDNEKLFF. The DNA for the CDR3 is TGTGCCAGCAGTTCCCAGAACGGAGATAATGAAAAACTGTTTTTT.

This clone was seen a handful of times. The V call is TRBV7-2, the J call TRBJ1-6; unclear D gene. Trimming took 5 bases from V and 9 from J, leaving 20 bases between them. Germline V gives CDR1 SGHTA, CDR2 FQGNSA. CDR3 length: 16 amino acids. CDR3: CASSLEPVEGGSPLHF. The CDR3 nucleotides are TGTGCCAGCAGCCTAGAGCCCGTAGAGGGAGGTTCACCCCTCCACTTT.

This chain links TRBV5-6 with TRBJ2-2, with D unclear. This CDR3 spans 15 amino acids. The V gene lost 3 bases and the J gene lost 7 bases, with 16 bases spanning the gap. Looked up from germline, CDR1 is SGHDT and CDR2 is YYEEEE. The CDR3 DNA reads TGTGCCAGCAGCTCGACAACCTCATTCGGCGGGGAGCTGTTTTTT. This translates into CASSSTTSFGGELFF.

The rearrangement uses TRBV2 and TRBJ1-5, with 8 bases that match TRBD1. The CDR3 covers 19 residues. Germline trimming cut 2 bases from V and 4 bases from J; bases unmatched to any gene: 16. The germline V gene encodes CDR1 SNHLY and CDR2 FYNNEI. The CDR3 DNA sequence: TGTGCCAGCAGTGAATGGGAGAGGACAGGGTCCGTTAGAAATCAGCCCCAGCATTTT. Its protein is CASSEWERTGSVRNQPQHF. Looking up the rest from reference TRBV2 and TRBJ1-5 gives the full variable domain: EPEVTQTPSHQVTQMGQEVILRCVPISNHLYFYWYRQILGQKVEFLVSFYNNEISEKSEIFDDQFSVERPDGSNFTLKIRSTKLEDSAMYFCASSEWERTGSVRNQPQHFGDGTRLSIL.

This chain connects TRBV7-3 to TRBJ2-1; D perhaps matches TRBD2 (6 bases). Germline CDR1 is SGHTA and CDR2 is FQGTGA. V was cut by 5 bases and J by 6 bases, with 20 bases left in between. The CDR3 covers 16 residues. CDR3: CASSQTRGLQGNEQFF. The CDR3 DNA reads as TGTGCCAGCAGCCAAACGCGGGGCCTACAAGGCAATGAGCAGTTCTTC.

The chain couples TRBV7-8 to TRBJ1-2; 7 nucleotides match TRBD1. V shed 5 bases, J shed 4 bases, and the junction held 10 bases outside the gene matches. The CDR3 has 15 residues. The germline gives CDR1 SGHVS, CDR2 FQNEAQ. CDR3: CASSERDRPLYGYTF. The CDR3 region has the DNA TGTGCCAGCAGCGAACGGGACAGACCACTCTATGGCTACACCTTC.

This rearrangement joins TRBV30 to TRBJ1-4; TRBD1 is a possible D gene (6 bases). The CDR3 contains 11 residues. V shed 5 bases and J shed 10 bases, with 11 bases lying between them. The germline CDR1 and CDR2 sequences are GTSNPN and SVGIG (reference sequence). The CDR3 loop reads CAWDKQGKLFF. CDR3 DNA: TGTGCCTGGGATAAACAGGGAAAACTGTTTTTT.